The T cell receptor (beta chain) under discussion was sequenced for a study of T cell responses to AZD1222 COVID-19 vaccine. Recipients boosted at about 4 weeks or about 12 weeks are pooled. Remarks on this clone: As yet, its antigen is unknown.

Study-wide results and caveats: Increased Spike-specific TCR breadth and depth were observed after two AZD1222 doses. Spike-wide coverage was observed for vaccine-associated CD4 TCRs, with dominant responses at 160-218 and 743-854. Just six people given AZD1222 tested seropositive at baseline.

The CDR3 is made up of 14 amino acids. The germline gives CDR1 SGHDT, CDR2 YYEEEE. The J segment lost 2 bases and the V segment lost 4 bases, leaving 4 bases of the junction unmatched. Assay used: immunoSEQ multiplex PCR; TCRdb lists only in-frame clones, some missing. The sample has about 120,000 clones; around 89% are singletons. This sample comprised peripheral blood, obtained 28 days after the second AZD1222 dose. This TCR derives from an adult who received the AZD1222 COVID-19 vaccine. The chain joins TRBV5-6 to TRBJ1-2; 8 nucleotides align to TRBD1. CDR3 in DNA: TGTGCCAGCAGCCGACAGGGGCCCAACTATGGCTACACCTTC. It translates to CASSRQGPNYGYTF.